The present T cell receptor (beta chain) was sequenced within a study of blood T cell repertoires in COVID-19. In the study overall: The United States, Italy and Spain provided the acute and convalescent COVID-19 samples.

From germline, CDR1 is MDHEN and CDR2 SYDVKM. The CDR3 sequence is 18 residues long. V dropped 2 bases and J dropped 1 base, with 20 bases sitting between them. In the study's own analysis: How many nucleated cells were present was estimated from reference gene primer amplification. The table came from immunoSEQ multiplex PCR; TCRdb's copy has only in-frame clones and leaves some out. V and J calls and clone size are those listed in that table; D and trimming were worked out from the DNA. Of approximately 170,000 clones in the sample, roughly 86% were seen once. Material: peripheral blood. The chain combines TRBV28 with TRBJ2-5, with D possibly matching TRBD1 (6 bases). The sequence was obtained from a man aged 40-50 years who had recovered from COVID-19. CDR3 loop: CASSLNRALRGSQETQYF. The DNA for the CDR3 is TGTGCCAGCAGTTTAAACCGAGCCCTAAGGGGGTCCCAAGAGACCCAGTACTTC.